This passage covers 20 T cell receptor beta chains from one sample sequenced in a study of vaccination effects on CD4 cells after COVID-19. Clones were sequenced by immunoSEQ multiplex PCR, and TCRdb holds only the in-frame ones, with some missing. The profile shows about 50,000 clones, 74% of them singletons. Isolating CD4+ T cells followed about 11 days of culture. The person acquired a PCR-confirmed SARS-CoV-2 infection between March and December 2020. It was two doses of either the BNT162b2 or mRNA-1273 vaccine that participants received. For these receptors, no antigen is known. Specimen: CD4+ T cells from PBMCs cultured without peptide, collected after COVID-19 vaccination. Every receptor here comes from a human donor who had a prior SARS-CoV-2 infection.

The rearrangement joins TRBV19 to TRBJ2-7; tentatively, D is TRBD2 (6 bases). The CDR3 contains 15 residues. V was cut by 1 base and J by 2 bases, with 12 bases left in between. Looked up from germline, CDR1 is LNHDA and CDR2 is SQIVND (reference sequence). As DNA, the CDR3 is TGTGCCAGTAGTATAGGCGGGACGGCCACCTACGAGCAGTACTTC. It specifies CASSIGGTATYEQYF.

This clone was seen more than once but under ten times. This sequence joins TRBV6-2 or TRBV6-3 and TRBJ2-2; a possible D gene is TRBD2 (6 bases). CDR3 length: 15 residues. The germline gives CDR1 MNHEY, CDR2 SVGEGT. Trimming removed 5 bases at V and 0 bases at J, with 10 bases between. CDR3 in amino acids: CASSPGTPNTGELFF. The CDR3 region has the DNA TGTGCCAGCAGTCCCGGGACTCCGAACACCGGGGAGCTGTTTTTT.

This clone was recorded a few times. The rearrangement joins TRBV2 to TRBJ2-1; 8 bases are a match to TRBD2. The CDR3 consists of 13 residues. J gave up 11 bases and V 9 bases, and 12 bases lay outside the gene matches. Per germline, CDR1 SNHLY and CDR2 FYNNEI. The CDR3 DNA reads TGTGCCAGTACCCCTGGACTAGCTTCTAAGCAGTTCTTC. Translated, it gives CASTPGLASKQFF. The whole variable domain, remainder taken from reference TRBV2 and TRBJ2-1, is EPEVTQTPSHQVTQMGQEVILRCVPISNHLYFYWYRQILGQKVEFLVSFYNNEISEKSEIFDDQFSVERPDGSNFTLKIRSTKLEDSAMYFCASTPGLASKQFFGPGTRLTVL.

The rearrangement uses TRBV6-5 and TRBJ2-5; a weak D match, TRBD1 (5 bases). Trimming took 6 bases from V and 5 from J, leaving 10 bases between them. The CDR3 loop spans 12 amino acids. Germline CDR1 is MNHEY and CDR2 is SVGAGI. The CDR3 coding sequence is TGTGCCAGCAGCCAGGGATTTGAGACCCAGTACTTC. Translating it yields CASSQGFETQYF.

V gene TRBV9 combines with J gene TRBJ1-5; 7 positions agree with TRBD1. Germline V lookup: CDR1 SGDLS, CDR2 YYNGEE. V lost 3 bases to trimming and J lost 2 bases; unmatched junction nucleotides: 5. The CDR3 is 15 amino acids. CDR3 DNA sequence: TGTGCCAGCAGCGCCGATGGACAGGGCAATCAGCCCCAGCATTTT. This gives the protein CASSADGQGNQPQHF.

This chain uses TRBV6-5 with TRBJ1-5; D may be TRBD1 (6 bases). V shed 5 bases and J shed 12 bases, with 20 bases lying between them. The germline CDR1 and CDR2 sequences are MNHEY and SVGAGI. The CDR3 is made up of 14 amino acids. This chain's CDR3 is CASSKQGYLLDQHF. CDR3 in DNA: TGTGCCAGCAGTAAACAGGGATATCTCTTGGACCAGCATTTT.

V is TRBV5-3 and J is TRBJ1-2; D ambiguous. TRBV5-3 belongs to the ORF category, with a function that is uncertain. Trimming cost V 4 bases and J 7 bases, with 17 bases left between them. This CDR3 comprises 14 residues. Written as DNA, the CDR3 is TGTGCCAGAAGCCCCCCCGGGGAGCGTTTTGGCTACACCTTC. Translation gives CARSPPGERFGYTF.

The chain combines TRBV7-2 with TRBJ1-4; D not resolved. The CDR3 runs to 15 residues. Trimming cost V 5 bases and J 2 bases, with 12 bases left between them. Looked up from germline, CDR1 is SGHTA and CDR2 is FQGNSA. CDR3 sequence (DNA): TGTGCCAGCAGCCCGCAGCTGGGGACTAATGAAAAACTGTTTTTT. Translation: CASSPQLGTNEKLFF.

In this sample, this clone turned up once. The rearrangement uses TRBV29-1 and TRBJ2-5; 7 bases fit TRBD2. CDR1 and CDR2 from the germline V gene are SQVTM and ANQGSEA. V dropped 6 bases and J dropped 0; count of bases not matched to a gene: 1. The CDR3 extends over 12 amino acids. The CDR3 sequence is CSVGGDQETQYF. CDR3 in DNA: TGCAGCGTGGGGGGGGACCAAGAGACCCAGTACTTC. Full variable domain (missing parts from reference TRBV29-1 and TRBJ2-5): SAVISQKPSRDICQRGTSLTIQCQVDSQVTMMFWYRQQPGQSLTLIATANQGSEATYESGFVIDKFPISRPNLTFSTLTVSNMSPEDSSIYLCSVGGDQETQYFGPGTRLLVL.

This chain links TRBV5-1 with TRBJ1-3; D remains unclear. Germline assignment: CDR1 SGHRS and CDR2 YFSETQ. The CDR3 runs to 16 residues. Trimming stripped 3 bases from V and 0 bases from J, with 13 bases between. The CDR3 sequence: CASSSGPGNSGNTIYF. As DNA, the CDR3 is TGCGCCAGCAGCTCCGGACCGGGAAACTCTGGAAACACCATATATTTT.

The rearrangement uses TRBV7-2 and TRBJ1-2, with 12 positions matching TRBD1. CDR1 SGHTA and CDR2 FQGNSA come from the germline V gene. This CDR3 has 15 residues. V lost 4 bases to trimming and J lost 10 bases; unmatched junction nucleotides: 10. The CDR3 sequence is CASSSIRDRGQNYTF. CDR3 DNA: TGTGCCAGCAGCTCCATCCGGGACAGGGGGCAGAACTACACCTTC.

The chain recombines TRBV7-9 with TRBJ1-2; possibly TRBD1 for D (5 bases). In germline, CDR1 is SEHNR, CDR2 FQNEAQ (reference sequence). This CDR3 comprises 13 residues. The ends were cut back, 2 bases at V and 6 bases at J, with 10 bases in the middle. Here the CDR3 reads CASSLRGQDGYTF. The DNA of the CDR3 is TGTGCCAGCAGCTTAAGGGGTCAGGATGGCTACACCTTC.

This chain links TRBV5-1 with TRBJ2-6, with D perhaps TRBD2 (5 bases). Germline assignment: CDR1 SGHRS and CDR2 YFSETQ. Trimming left V 1 base short and J 4 bases short, with 9 bases between. The CDR3 covers 15 residues. The CDR3 loop reads CASSLSGTGANVLTF. The CDR3 coding sequence is TGCGCCAGCAGCTTGTCGGGAACGGGGGCCAACGTCCTGACTTTC.

The genes are TRBV10-3 and TRBJ2-7, with 10 positions matching TRBD1. CDR3 length equals 15 residues. Trimming cost V 6 bases and J 1 base; bases outside gene matches: 6. Germline CDR1 reads ENHRY; CDR2 reads SYGVKD. The CDR3 loop reads CAIRKVGQGSYEQYF. The CDR3 nucleotides are TGTGCCATCAGGAAAGTGGGACAGGGGTCCTACGAGCAGTACTTC.

The chain joins TRBV5-1 to TRBJ1-4, with D possibly TRBD1 on 5 matching bases. CDR3 length: 17 amino acids. The V gene lost 6 bases and the J gene lost 0 bases, with 18 bases spanning the gap. Germline V CDR1 and CDR2: SGHRS, YFSETQ. In nucleotides, the CDR3 is TGCGCCAGCACAGACACCAGAGGAGGGGCAACTAATGAAAAACTGTTTTTT. This translates into CASTDTRGGATNEKLFF.

This rearrangement joins TRBV7-8 to TRBJ2-5; D may be TRBD2 (6 bases). Germline V gives CDR1 SGHVS, CDR2 FQNEAQ. The CDR3 runs 15 residues. V lost 6 bases and J 4 bases, leaving 18 bases between the germline ends. The CDR3 region is CASRHKLGRIETQYF. The CDR3 coding sequence is TGTGCCAGCAGACACAAACTAGGGAGGATAGAGACCCAGTACTTC.

V usage is TRBV11-3 and J usage is TRBJ2-1, with TRBD1 as a possible D gene (6 bases). V was clipped by 4 bases and J by 4 bases, with 8 bases between them. The CDR3 spans 13 residues. Germline lookup yields CDR1 SGHNT and CDR2 YENEEA. The CDR3 DNA follows: TGTGCCAGCAGCTGGACAGTTTACAATGAGCAGTTCTTC. Its protein is CASSWTVYNEQFF.

The chain carries TRBV9 and TRBJ2-5, with 15 bases matching TRBD2. With V trimmed by 4 bases and J by 5 bases, 6 bases remained unmatched. The CDR3 loop spans 16 amino acids. Germline V CDR1 and CDR2: SGDLS, YYNGEE. The CDR3 DNA is TGTGCCAGCAGCAAAGGACTAGCGGGAGGGAGGGAGACCCAGTACTTC. Protein: CASSKGLAGGRETQYF. Based on the CDR3 plus reference TRBV9 and TRBJ2-5, the full variable domain is DSGVTQTPKHLITATGQRVTLRCSPRSGDLSVYWYQQSLDQGLQFLIQYYNGEERAKGNILERFSAQQFPDLHSELNLSSLELGDSALYFCASSKGLAGGRETQYFGPGTRLLVL.

This clone is a singleton in its sample. The V gene is TRBV7-2, the J gene TRBJ2-3; 9 bases line up with TRBD2. The V gene's germline CDR1 is SGHTA and CDR2 FQGNSA. With 7 bases clipped from V and 2 bases from J, the junction kept 7 bases outside the gene matches. This CDR3 is 15 amino acids long. This chain's CDR3 is CASIPLAGYTDTQYF. Here the CDR3 DNA reads TGTGCCAGCATCCCTCTAGCGGGGTACACAGATACGCAGTATTTT.

The rearrangement links TRBV29-1 to TRBJ2-5, with D hard to call. V lost 0 bases and J lost 5, with 13 bases in between. Germline V lookup: CDR1 SQVTM, CDR2 ANQGSEA. The CDR3 covers 14 residues. CDR3 coding DNA: TGCAGCGTTGAAGAAGGCATACGCTCGGAGACCCAGTACTTC. This encodes CSVEEGIRSETQYF.